This is a list of T cell receptor beta chains from one sample in a study of blood T cell repertoires in COVID-19. Sequencing was performed with immunoSEQ multiplex PCR; in TCRdb, only in-frame clones are kept and a portion is missing. The sample records roughly 440,000 clones, about 91% being singletons. The source material was peripheral blood. The receptors were gathered from a woman aged 50 to 60 with COVID-19, enrolled during active disease. The CDR3 runs from the conserved cysteine through the conserved F or W. Clone size is stated in some rows and not others, as once, few, many or a class when expanded.

v_gene: TRBV30; abundance: .; j_gene: TRBJ1-1; CDR3aa: CAWSASGVAFF
v_gene: TRBV2; abundance: .; j_gene: TRBJ1-1; CDR3aa: CASSDFGDRLEAFF
v_gene: TRBV19; abundance: .; j_gene: TRBJ1-4; CDR3aa: CASRQGYEKLFF
v_gene: TRBV5-1; abundance: .; j_gene: TRBJ1-3; CDR3aa: CASSPPPGSGNTIYF
v_gene: TRBV19; abundance: few; j_gene: TRBJ1-1; CDR3aa: CASSIGPGGSEAFF
v_gene: TRBV18; abundance: .; j_gene: TRBJ1-1; CDR3aa: CASSYDGGEAFF
v_gene: TRBV6-5; abundance: few; j_gene: TRBJ2-6; CDR3aa: CASSRGRPGANVLTF
v_gene: TRBV19; abundance: .; j_gene: TRBJ2-7; CDR3aa: CASSIGWGPTYEQYF
v_gene: TRBV30; abundance: .; j_gene: TRBJ1-1; CDR3aa: CAWSVFTGDTEAFF
v_gene: TRBV6-5; abundance: .; j_gene: TRBJ1-2; CDR3aa: CASSLGQGGGYTF
v_gene: TRBV6-5; abundance: .; j_gene: TRBJ1-1; CDR3aa: CASRRQDTNTEAFF
v_gene: TRBV24-1; abundance: .; j_gene: TRBJ1-2; CDR3aa: CATSDWRGTNYGYTF
v_gene: TRBV27; abundance: .; j_gene: TRBJ2-5; CDR3aa: CASSLSAQRDQETQYF
v_gene: TRBV10-2; abundance: few; j_gene: TRBJ1-2; CDR3aa: CASSEQGYYGYTF
v_gene: TRBV21-1; abundance: .; j_gene: TRBJ2-5; CDR3aa: CASSKGQTIGFRETQYF
v_gene: TRBV5-1; abundance: .; j_gene: TRBJ1-4; CDR3aa: CASSFSGGNEKLFF
v_gene: TRBV4-1; abundance: .; j_gene: TRBJ1-2; CDR3aa: CASSQEGQGYGYTF
v_gene: TRBV10-3; abundance: .; j_gene: TRBJ2-7; CDR3aa: CAIKEGLEVGEQYF
v_gene: TRBV6-1; abundance: once; j_gene: TRBJ1-5; CDR3aa: CASSETPYSNQPQHF
v_gene: TRBV5-8; abundance: few; j_gene: TRBJ1-1; CDR3aa: CASSRRDRTDTEAFF
v_gene: TRBV4-1; abundance: many; j_gene: TRBJ1-5; CDR3aa: CASSFLILEPQHF
v_gene: TRBV6-2/TRBV6-3; abundance: .; j_gene: TRBJ1-6; CDR3aa: CASSYSIGRNSPLHF